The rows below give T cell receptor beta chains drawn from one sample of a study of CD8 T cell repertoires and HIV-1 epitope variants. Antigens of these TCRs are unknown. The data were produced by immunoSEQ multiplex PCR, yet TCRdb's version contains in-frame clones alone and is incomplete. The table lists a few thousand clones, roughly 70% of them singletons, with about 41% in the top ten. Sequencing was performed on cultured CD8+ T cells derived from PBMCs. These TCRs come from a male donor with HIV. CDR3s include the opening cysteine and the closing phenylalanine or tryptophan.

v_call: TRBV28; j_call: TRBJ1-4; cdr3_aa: CASSPATNEKLFF
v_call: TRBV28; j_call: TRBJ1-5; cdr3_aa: CASSLLGFGNQPQHF
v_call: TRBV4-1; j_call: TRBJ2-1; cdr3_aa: CASSQDGIADYSYNEQFF
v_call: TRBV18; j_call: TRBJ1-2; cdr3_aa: CASSTGTDFYGYTF
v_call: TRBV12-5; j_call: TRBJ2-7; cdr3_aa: CASGLDGSYEQYF
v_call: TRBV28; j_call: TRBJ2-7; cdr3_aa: CATSSGQGAYEQYF
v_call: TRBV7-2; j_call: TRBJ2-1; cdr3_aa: CASSITPDSYNEQFF
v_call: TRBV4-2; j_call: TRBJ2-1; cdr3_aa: CASSLGQDNEQFF
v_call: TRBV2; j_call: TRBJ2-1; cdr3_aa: CASSEVGYSAEQFF
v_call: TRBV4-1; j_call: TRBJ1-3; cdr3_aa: CASSQLGSGNTIYF
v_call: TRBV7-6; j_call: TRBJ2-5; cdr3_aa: CASSYLPGGLAGSETQYF
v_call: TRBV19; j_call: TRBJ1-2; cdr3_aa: CASSPTWDYGYTF
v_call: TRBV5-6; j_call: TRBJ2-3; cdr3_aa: CASSAGLAGAWGTDTQYF
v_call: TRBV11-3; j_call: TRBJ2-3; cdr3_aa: CASSPGLAGGTDTQYF
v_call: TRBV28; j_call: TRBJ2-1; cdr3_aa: CASSFFYNEQFF
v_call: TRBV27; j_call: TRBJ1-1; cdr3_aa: CASSPSDTYTEAFF
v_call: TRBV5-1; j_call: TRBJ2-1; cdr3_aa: CASSLRVPGRDRYNEQFF
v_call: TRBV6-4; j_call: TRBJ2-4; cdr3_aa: CASSDTGGLGNIQYF
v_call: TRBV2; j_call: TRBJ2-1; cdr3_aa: CASSEDRQAYNEQFF
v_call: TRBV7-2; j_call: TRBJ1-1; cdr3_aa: CASSLGNPEAFF
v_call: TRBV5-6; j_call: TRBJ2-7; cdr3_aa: CASSSLHLYEQYF
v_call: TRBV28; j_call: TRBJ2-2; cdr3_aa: CASSFGQGRNTGELFF
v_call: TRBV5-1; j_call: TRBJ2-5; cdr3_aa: CASSLGASEQETQYF
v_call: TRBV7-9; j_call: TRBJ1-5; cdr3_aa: CASSPSYSNQPQHF
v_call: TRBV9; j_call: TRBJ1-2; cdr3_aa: CASSPPGTGGNYGYTF
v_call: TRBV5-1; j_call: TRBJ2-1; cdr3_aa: CASSLGVYNEQFF
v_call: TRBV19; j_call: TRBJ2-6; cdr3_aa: CASGTGGSGANVLTF
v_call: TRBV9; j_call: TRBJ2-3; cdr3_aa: CASSVSAGTGTERDTQYF
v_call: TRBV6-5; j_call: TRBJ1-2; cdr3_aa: CASSYSGGTNYGYTF